This record looks at one TCR beta chain sequence and its context. The antigen remains unidentified. This sample stems from a study of cytomegalovirus exposure and HLA in healthy donors. Study observations and caveats: TCR beta V segments were, for the most part, productive about 87% or about 30% of the time in an earlier analysis. Reports credit the classifier with highly specific, highly sensitive diagnosis of cytomegalovirus status. A later analysis appeared to link common viral pathogens to several of the most significant clusters. As confirmed in vitro, a few CMV-associated chains were specific for CMV antigens.

60 Vbeta and 13 Jbeta primers were used in PCR. Some clones are missing from TCRdb's copy, which holds only in-frame ones; the method was immunoSEQ multiplex PCR. The sample yields around 120,000 clones, around three quarters seen once. The CDR3 is made up of 15 amino acids. V lost 0 bases and J lost 1; bases outside the gene matches: 1. Per the germline V gene, CDR1 is SGHDT and CDR2 is YYEEEE. This TCR derives from a man aged 18 to 35 in good health and CMV-seronegative. The sample was PBMCs. This chain links TRBV5-6 with TRBJ1-1; 9 positions match TRBD1. Here the CDR3 reads CASSLADRGNTEAFF. The CDR3 DNA is TGTGCCAGCAGCTTGGCGGACAGGGGGAACACTGAAGCTTTCTTT.